This T cell receptor beta chain was sequenced during a study of cytomegalovirus exposure and HLA in healthy donors. The study, taken as a whole, reports: While the bulk of TCR sequences proved rare, some public TCRs turned up in many donors. Some highly shared sequence variants likely arose as a pipeline artifact.

It was with 60 Vbeta and 13 Jbeta primers that the PCR ran. TCRdb's table, derived via immunoSEQ multiplex PCR, lists solely in-frame clones and lacks some. The sample holds about 150,000 clones, over 75% seen once. Concerning this clone: No antigen is known for it.

Germline loops: CDR1 MNHEY, CDR2 SVGAGI. V lost 6 bases and J lost 3; bases outside the gene matches: 6. The CDR3 runs 15 residues. Specimen: PBMCs. V gene TRBV6-5 combines with J gene TRBJ2-2; 8 bases align to TRBD1. The clonotype originates from a young woman in good health and CMV-seronegative. The CDR3 DNA is TGTGCCAGCAGCCTAAGACAGGGGTACACCGGGGAGCTGTTTTTT. Protein: CASSLRQGYTGELFF.